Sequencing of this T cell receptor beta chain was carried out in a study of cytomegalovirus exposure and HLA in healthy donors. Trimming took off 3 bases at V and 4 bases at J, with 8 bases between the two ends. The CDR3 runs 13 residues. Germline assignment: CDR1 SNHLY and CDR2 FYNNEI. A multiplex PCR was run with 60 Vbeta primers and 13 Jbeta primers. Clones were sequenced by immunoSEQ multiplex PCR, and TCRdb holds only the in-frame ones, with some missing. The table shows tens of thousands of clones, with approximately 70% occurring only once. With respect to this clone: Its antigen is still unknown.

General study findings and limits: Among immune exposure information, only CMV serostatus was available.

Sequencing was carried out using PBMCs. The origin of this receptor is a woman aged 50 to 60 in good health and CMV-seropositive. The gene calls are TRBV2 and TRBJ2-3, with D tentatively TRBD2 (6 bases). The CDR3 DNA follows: TGTGCCAGCAGTGACGGGGGAGCAGATACGCAGTATTTT. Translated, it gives CASSDGGADTQYF.